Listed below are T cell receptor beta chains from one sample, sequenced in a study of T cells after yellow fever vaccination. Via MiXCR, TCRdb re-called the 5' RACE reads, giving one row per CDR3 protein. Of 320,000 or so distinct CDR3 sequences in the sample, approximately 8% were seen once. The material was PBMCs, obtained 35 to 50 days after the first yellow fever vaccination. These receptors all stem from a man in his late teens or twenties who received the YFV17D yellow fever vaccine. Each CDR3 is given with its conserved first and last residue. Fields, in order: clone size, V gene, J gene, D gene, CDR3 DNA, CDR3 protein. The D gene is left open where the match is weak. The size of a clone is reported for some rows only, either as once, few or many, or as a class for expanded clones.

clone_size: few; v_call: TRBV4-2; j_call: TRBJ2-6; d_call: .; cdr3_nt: TGTGCCAGCGCAACAGGGTTTGGGGCCAACGTCCTGACTTTC; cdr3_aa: CASATGFGANVLTF
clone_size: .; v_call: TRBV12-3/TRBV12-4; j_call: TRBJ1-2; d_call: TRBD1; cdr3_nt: TGTGCCAGCAGGGGACAGGAGAACTATGGCTACACCTTC; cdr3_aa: CASRGQENYGYTF
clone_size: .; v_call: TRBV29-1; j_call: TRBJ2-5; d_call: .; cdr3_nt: TGCAGCGTTGAAGCCGGGCGGGGTGCGGGAGAGACCCAGTACTTC; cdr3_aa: CSVEAGRGAGETQYF
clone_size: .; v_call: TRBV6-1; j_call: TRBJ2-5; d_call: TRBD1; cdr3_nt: TGTGCCAGCAGGTCCGGGACAGGGGAAGAGACCCAGTACTTC; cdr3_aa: CASRSGTGEETQYF
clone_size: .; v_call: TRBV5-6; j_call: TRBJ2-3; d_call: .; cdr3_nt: TGTGCCAGCAACCTCGGACTCCGAACAGATACGCAGTATTTT; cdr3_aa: CASNLGLRTDTQYF
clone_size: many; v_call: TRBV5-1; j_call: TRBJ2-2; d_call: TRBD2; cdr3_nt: TGCGCCAGCAGCTTGGGACTGGGACTAGCCGGCGGGGAGCTGTTTTTT; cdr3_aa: CASSLGLGLAGGELFF
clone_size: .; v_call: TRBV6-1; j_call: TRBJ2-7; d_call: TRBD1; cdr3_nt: TGTGCCACAAGAGTCGGGACAGCATCAGAGCAGTACTTC; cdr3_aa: CATRVGTASEQYF
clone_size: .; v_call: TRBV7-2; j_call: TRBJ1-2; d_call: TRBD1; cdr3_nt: TGTGCCAGCAGCTTCCACGGACAGGGATATGGCTACACCTTC; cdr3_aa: CASSFHGQGYGYTF
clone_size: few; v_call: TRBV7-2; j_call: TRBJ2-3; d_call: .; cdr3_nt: TGTGCCAGCACCCAGGGTGCTAGCACAGATACGCAGTATTTT; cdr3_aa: CASTQGASTDTQYF
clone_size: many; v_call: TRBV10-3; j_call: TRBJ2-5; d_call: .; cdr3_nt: TGTGCCATCAGGGGCGGGGAGACCCAGTACTTC; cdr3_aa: CAIRGGETQYF
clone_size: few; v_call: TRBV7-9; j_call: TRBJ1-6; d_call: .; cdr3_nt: TGTGCCAGCAGCTTAAGTGGTACCTCACCCCTCCACTTT; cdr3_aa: CASSLSGTSPLHF
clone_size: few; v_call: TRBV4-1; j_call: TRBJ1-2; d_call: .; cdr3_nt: TGCGCCAGCAGCCGGGTTGGGCAGGGGAACTATGGCTACACCTTC; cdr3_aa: CASSRVGQGNYGYTF
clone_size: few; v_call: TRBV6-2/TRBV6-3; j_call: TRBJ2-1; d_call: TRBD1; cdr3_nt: TGTGCCAGCGGCCGGGACAGTTACAATGAGCAGTTCTTC; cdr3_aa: CASGRDSYNEQFF
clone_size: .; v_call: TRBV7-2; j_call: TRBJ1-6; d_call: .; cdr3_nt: TGTGCCAGCAGCCCAGGGGTTTCACCCCTCCACTTT; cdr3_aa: CASSPGVSPLHF
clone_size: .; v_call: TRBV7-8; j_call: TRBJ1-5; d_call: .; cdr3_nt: TGTGCCAGCAGCTTTGGCCGCACTCAGCCCCAGCATTTT; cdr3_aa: CASSFGRTQPQHF
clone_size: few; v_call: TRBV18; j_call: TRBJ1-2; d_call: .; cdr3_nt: TGTGCCAGCTCACCAATTCGGACAGATCGATTAAATGGCTACACCTTC; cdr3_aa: CASSPIRTDRLNGYTF
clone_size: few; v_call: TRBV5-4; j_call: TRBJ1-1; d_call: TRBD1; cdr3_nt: TGTGCCAGCAGCTCCCGAAGTAAAGACAGGGCCCCTGAAGCTTTCTTT; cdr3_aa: CASSSRSKDRAPEAFF
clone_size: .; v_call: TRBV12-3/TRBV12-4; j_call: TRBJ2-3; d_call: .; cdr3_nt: TGTGCCAGCAGTTTCCCGGGACTTAATACGCAGTATTTT; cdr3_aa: CASSFPGLNTQYF
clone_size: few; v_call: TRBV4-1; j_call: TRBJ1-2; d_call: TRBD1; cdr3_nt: TGCGCCAGCAGCCAAGTCACAGGGGGTAACTATGGCTACACCTTC; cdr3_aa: CASSQVTGGNYGYTF
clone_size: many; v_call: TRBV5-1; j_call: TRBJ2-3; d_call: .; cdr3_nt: TGCGCCAGCAGCTCCGAAGCCGTGGATACGCAGTATTTT; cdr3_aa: CASSSEAVDTQYF
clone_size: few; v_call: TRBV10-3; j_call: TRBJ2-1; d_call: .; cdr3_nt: TGTGCCATCAGTGGGGGTCCTTCCTACAATGAGCAGTTCTTC; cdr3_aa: CAISGGPSYNEQFF
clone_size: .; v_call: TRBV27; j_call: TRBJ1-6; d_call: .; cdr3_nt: TGTGCCAGCAGTTTCTACAGGGAGTCACCCCTCCACTTT; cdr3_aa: CASSFYRESPLHF
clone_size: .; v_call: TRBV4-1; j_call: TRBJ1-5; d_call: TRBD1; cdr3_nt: TGCGCCAGCAGCCAACGGACAGGGCCAAATCAGCCCCAGCATTTT; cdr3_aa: CASSQRTGPNQPQHF
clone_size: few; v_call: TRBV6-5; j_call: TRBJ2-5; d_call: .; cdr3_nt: TGTGCCAGCAGTTACTCGATGGGGGTGGGGAAGACCCAGTACTTC; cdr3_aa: CASSYSMGVGKTQYF
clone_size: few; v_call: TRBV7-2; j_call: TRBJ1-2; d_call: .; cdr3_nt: TGTGCCAGCAGCTTAGTCGGACGCGGACCTGACTATGGCTACACCTTC; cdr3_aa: CASSLVGRGPDYGYTF
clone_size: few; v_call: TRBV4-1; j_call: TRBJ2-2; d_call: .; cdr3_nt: TGCGCCAGCAGCCAAGCTCCAAACGGGGAGTATAACACCGGGGAGCTGTTTTTT; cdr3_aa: CASSQAPNGEYNTGELFF
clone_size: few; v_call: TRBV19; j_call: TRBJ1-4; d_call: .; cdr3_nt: TGTGCCAGTAGTATGAACGGGGCGGATAATGAAAAACTGTTTTTT; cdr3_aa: CASSMNGADNEKLFF
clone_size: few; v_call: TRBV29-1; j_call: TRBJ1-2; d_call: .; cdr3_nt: TGCAGCGTTGAACAGGATCTTGGCTACACCTTC; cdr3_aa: CSVEQDLGYTF
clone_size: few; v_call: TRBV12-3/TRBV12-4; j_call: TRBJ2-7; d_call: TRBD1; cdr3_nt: TGTGCCAGCAGTTTATCTCCCGGACAGGGTGGGGACGAGCAGTACTTC; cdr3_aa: CASSLSPGQGGDEQYF
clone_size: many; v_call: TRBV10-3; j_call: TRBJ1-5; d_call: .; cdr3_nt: TGTGCCATCAGTGAGTTTAAGTTTGGGGGAAATCAGCCCCAGCATTTT; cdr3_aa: CAISEFKFGGNQPQHF
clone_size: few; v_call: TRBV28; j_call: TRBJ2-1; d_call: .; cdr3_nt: TGTGCCAGCAGCATCGGGTATGAGCAGTTCTTC; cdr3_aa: CASSIGYEQFF
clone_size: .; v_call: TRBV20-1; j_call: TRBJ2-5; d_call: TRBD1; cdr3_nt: TGCAGTGCTAGAGCGGGACAGACGAAAGAGACCCAGTACTTC; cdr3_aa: CSARAGQTKETQYF
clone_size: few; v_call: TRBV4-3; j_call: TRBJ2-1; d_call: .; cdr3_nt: TGCGCCAGCAGCCAAACTACAGGGATGGGTGAGCAGTTCTTC; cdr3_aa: CASSQTTGMGEQFF
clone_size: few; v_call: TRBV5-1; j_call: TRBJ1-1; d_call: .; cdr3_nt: TGCGCCAGCAGCGTGGACAAGGTGGAAACAGAAGCTTTCTTT; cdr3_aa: CASSVDKVETEAFF
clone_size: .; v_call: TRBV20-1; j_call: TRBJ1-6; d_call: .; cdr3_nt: TGCAGTGCTCTGCGTCCTGCTAGCTACTCCTATAATTCACCCCTCCACTTT; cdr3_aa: CSALRPASYSYNSPLHF
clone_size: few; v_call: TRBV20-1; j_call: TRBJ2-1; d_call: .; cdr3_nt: TGCAGTGCTAGAAGGCCAACCTACAATGAGCAGTTCTTC; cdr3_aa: CSARRPTYNEQFF